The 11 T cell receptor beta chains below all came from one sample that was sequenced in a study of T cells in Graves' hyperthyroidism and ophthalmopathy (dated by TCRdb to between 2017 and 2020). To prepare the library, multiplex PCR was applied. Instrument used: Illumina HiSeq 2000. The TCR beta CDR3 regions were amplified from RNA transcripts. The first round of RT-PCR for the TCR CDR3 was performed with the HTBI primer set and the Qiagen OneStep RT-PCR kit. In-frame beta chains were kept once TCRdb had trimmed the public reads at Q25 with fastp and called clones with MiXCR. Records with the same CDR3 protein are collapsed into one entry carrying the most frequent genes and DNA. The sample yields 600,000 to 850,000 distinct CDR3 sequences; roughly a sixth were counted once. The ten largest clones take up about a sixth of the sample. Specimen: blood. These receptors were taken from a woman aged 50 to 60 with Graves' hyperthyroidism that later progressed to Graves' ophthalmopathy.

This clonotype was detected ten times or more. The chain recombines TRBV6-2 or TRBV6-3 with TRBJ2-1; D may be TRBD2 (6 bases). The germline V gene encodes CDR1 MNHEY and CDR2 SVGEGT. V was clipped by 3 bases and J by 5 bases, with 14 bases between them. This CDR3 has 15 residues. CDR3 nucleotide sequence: TGTGCCAGCAGTTATGGACTATCGCTAAACAATGAGCAGTTCTTC. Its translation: CASSYGLSLNNEQFF.

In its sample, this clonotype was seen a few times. Written as DNA, the CDR3 is TGCGCCAGCAGCTCCGATGGGACAGGAAACACCATATATTTT. Amino acids: CASSSDGTGNTIYF. V usage is TRBV5-1 and J usage is TRBJ1-3; perhaps TRBD1 as D (6 bases). This CDR3 is 14 amino acids long. Trimming removed 3 bases from V and 4 bases from J, with 11 bases in between. From germline, CDR1 is SGHRS and CDR2 YFSETQ.

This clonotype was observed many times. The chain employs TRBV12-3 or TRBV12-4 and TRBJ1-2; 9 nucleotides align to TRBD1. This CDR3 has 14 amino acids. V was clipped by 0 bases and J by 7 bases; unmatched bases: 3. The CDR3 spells CASSLAQGQGGYTF. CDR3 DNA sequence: TGTGCCAGCAGTTTAGCGCAGGGACAGGGTGGCTACACCTTC.

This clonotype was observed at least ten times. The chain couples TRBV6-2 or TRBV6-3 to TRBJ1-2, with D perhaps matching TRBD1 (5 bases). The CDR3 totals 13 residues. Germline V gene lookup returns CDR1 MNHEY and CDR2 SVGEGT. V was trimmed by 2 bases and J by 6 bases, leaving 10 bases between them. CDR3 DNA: TGTGCCAGCAGTTACAGCCAGGGACATGGCTACACCTTC. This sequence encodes CASSYSQGHGYTF.

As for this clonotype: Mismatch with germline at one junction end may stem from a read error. In DNA form, the CDR3 reads TGTACCAGCAGGCTCGGACAGGGCGGGGATCAGCCCCAGCATTTT. Translation gives CTSRLGQGGDQPQHF. The chain carries TRBV6-2 or TRBV6-3 and TRBJ1-5; 8 positions agree with TRBD1. The CDR3 has 15 residues. Germline assignment: CDR1 MNHEY and CDR2 SVGEGT.

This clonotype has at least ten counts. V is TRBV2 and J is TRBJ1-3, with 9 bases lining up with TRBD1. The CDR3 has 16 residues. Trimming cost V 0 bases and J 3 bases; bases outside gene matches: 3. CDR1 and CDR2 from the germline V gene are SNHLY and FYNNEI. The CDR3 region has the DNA TGTGCCAGCAGTGAAGCGGGACAGGGTTATGGAAACACCATATATTTT. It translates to CASSEAGQGYGNTIYF.

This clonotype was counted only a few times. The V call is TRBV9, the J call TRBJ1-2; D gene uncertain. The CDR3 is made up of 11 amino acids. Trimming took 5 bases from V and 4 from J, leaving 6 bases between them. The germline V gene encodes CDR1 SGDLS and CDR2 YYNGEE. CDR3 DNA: TGTGCCAGCAGGGATACCTATGGCTACACCTTC. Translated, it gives CASRDTYGYTF.

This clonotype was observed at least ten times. In DNA, the CDR3 is TGTGCCAGCTCCCCAAACGGGGGGCCGGAGACCCAGTACTTC. Its protein product is CASSPNGGPETQYF. V gene TRBV18 combines with J gene TRBJ2-5, with D tentatively TRBD2 (7 bases). This CDR3 comprises 14 residues. The ends were cut back, 6 bases at V and 5 bases at J, with 16 bases in the middle. Looked up from germline, CDR1 is KGHSH and CDR2 is LQKENI. Combining the CDR3 with reference TRBV18 and TRBJ2-5 gives the whole variable domain NAGVMQNPRHLVRRRGQEARLRCSPMKGHSHVYWYRQLPEEGLKFMVYLQKENIIDESGMPKERFSAEFPKEGPSILRIQQVVRGDSAAYFCASSPNGGPETQYFGPGTRLLVL.

The CDR3, as DNA: TGTGCCAGCTCACCTTCGGGACAGAATATGGGAAACACCATATATTTT. It codes for CASSPSGQNMGNTIYF. The chain couples TRBV18 to TRBJ1-3, with 7 bases that match TRBD1. CDR3 size: 16 residues. Trimming took 3 bases from V and 4 from J; bases not matched to a gene: 9. CDR1 is KGHSH, CDR2 LQKENI, per germline.

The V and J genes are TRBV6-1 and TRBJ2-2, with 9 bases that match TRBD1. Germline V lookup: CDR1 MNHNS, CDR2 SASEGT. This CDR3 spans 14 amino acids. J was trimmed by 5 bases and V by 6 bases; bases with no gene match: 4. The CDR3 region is CASRYGQGTGELFF. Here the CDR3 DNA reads TGTGCCAGCAGATACGGACAGGGGACCGGGGAGCTGTTTTTT.

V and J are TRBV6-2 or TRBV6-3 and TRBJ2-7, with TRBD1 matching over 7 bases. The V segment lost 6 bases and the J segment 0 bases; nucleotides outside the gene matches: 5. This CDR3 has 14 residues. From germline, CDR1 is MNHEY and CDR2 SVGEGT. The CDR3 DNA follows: TGTGCCAGCAGGAGGGACAGAGACTCCTACGAGCAGTACTTC. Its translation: CASRRDRDSYEQYF.